This paragraph covers one T cell receptor (beta chain) sequence. There are a few counts of this clone. What antigen it recognizes has not been identified. Base qualities are missing; no much larger clone stands one base away. The High Capacity cDNA Reverse Transcription Kit was used to reverse transcribe all of the isolated RNA, meaning that expressed TCRB transcripts were what got sequenced. Deep immunoSEQ sequencing was performed on naive, central memory and regulatory T cell samples, with an average of roughly 3.5 million total reads per sample. After sorted cells were lysed in RLT buffer, RNA was extracted with DNase-treated RNeasy Micro or Mini kits, with the choice depending on cell number. To prevent cross-contamination, each cell subset was processed individually, whereas patient and healthy donor samples were processed jointly. Using the immunoSEQ multiplex PCR, TCRB sequences were amplified from cDNA into 87-bp fragments spanning the CDR3 region. Sequencing of the amplicons was performed on the Illumina HiSeq platform. The published analysis was carried out like this. Synthetic template baselines were used to correct PCR bias computationally, reads within Hamming distance 2 were collapsed together, and singletons that could not be merged were discarded. Reads were aligned against IMGT to assign V, D and J genes, CDR3 length and insertions or deletions at six rearrangement sites. Within each subset, clonotype counts were normalized to the number of sorted cells before true diversity and Gini coefficients were calculated with the tcR R package. The overlap coefficient, calculated on TCRB nucleotide sequences, was used to quantify repertoire sharing. Out-of-frame TCRB sequences from naive cells were analyzed to stand in for the pre-selection repertoire. TCRdb re-hosts the immuneACCESS table, in-frame sequences only. Its copies lack some clones; in the studies checked, an unresolved V gene accounts for under half of them, and the cause for the rest is not known. Clonal size and the V and J genes are those of that table, whereas D and trimming came from the DNA. The sample contains about 360,000 clones, around 12% of them found a single time. The ten largest clonotypes hold approximately 0.01% of the sample.

These data belong to a study of beta chain features in type 1 diabetes (dated 2018 in TCRdb). Background for the entire study: Patients and healthy donors did not differ in mean age, gender distribution, total cell number or subset yield. In the study, recently diagnosed type 1 diabetes patients and matched healthy donors were compared on the TCRB repertoires of their sorted circulating CD4+ T cell subsets. A total of over 90,000,000 sorted cells were examined across all samples, and a strong correlation was observed between cell number per subset and RNA yield. Whereas all 30 or so donors provided naive and central memory subsets, regulatory and stem cell-like memory subsets were isolated from just 8 patients and roughly 8 healthy donors. The paper's findings and limits, for the study overall: At VDJ recombination sites, patients with type 1 diabetes made fewer insertions and deleted more nucleotides, a pattern implying thymic rearrangement abnormalities. Because cDNA rather than genomic DNA was sequenced, highly expressing activated cells could have been over-represented, although no difference in activation and CD3 levels was found between groups. Because the HLA sub-analyses included only small numbers of individuals, any influence of HLA type on TCRB rearrangement was left unresolved. Naive, central memory and regulatory TCRB repertoires appeared more similar among patients than among healthy donors. Type 1 diabetes patients showed a moderate but significant shortening of TCRB CDR3 length in all four CD4+ subsets. PCR might favor shorter templates, but patient and control samples were amplified and corrected together, so any skew would affect both groups equally.

Each donor gave one peripheral blood draw, averaging approximately 120 mL, which was collected into heparinised tubes. Using a panel that included CD45RO, CCR7, CD25, CD127, CD95 and CD27, naive, central memory, regulatory and stem cell-like memory CD4+ T cells were sorted on a BD FACSAria II. Every sorted population had a purity above 98%. PBMCs were separated immediately by Lymphoprep density gradient centrifugation and were stained directly, without being cultured. So that batch effects would be minimized, each experiment stained and sorted samples in pairs, pairing one healthy donor with one patient. Measured from the cysteine to the phenylalanine, the CDR3 is 12 residues long. This entry keeps only the CDR3 DNA: 36 bases, framed from base 1. CDR1 is given as LNHNV and CDR2 as YYDKDF, both from the germline V gene (reference sequence). The V and J ends are trimmed by 4 bases and 6 bases, leaving 9 bases between them.

Here the chain combines TRBV15 and TRBJ1-2; TRBD1 could be the D gene, as 5 bases match. The receptor was derived from a woman between 18 and 29 years old with type 1 diabetes. The sequenced sample consisted of naive CD4+ T cells from blood. The meaning of the sample's cell subset or site label: true naive CD4+ T cells. CDR3 protein: CATSTRGDGYTF. The sequenced DNA: TGTGCCACCAGCACACGGGGGGATGGCTACACCTTC.